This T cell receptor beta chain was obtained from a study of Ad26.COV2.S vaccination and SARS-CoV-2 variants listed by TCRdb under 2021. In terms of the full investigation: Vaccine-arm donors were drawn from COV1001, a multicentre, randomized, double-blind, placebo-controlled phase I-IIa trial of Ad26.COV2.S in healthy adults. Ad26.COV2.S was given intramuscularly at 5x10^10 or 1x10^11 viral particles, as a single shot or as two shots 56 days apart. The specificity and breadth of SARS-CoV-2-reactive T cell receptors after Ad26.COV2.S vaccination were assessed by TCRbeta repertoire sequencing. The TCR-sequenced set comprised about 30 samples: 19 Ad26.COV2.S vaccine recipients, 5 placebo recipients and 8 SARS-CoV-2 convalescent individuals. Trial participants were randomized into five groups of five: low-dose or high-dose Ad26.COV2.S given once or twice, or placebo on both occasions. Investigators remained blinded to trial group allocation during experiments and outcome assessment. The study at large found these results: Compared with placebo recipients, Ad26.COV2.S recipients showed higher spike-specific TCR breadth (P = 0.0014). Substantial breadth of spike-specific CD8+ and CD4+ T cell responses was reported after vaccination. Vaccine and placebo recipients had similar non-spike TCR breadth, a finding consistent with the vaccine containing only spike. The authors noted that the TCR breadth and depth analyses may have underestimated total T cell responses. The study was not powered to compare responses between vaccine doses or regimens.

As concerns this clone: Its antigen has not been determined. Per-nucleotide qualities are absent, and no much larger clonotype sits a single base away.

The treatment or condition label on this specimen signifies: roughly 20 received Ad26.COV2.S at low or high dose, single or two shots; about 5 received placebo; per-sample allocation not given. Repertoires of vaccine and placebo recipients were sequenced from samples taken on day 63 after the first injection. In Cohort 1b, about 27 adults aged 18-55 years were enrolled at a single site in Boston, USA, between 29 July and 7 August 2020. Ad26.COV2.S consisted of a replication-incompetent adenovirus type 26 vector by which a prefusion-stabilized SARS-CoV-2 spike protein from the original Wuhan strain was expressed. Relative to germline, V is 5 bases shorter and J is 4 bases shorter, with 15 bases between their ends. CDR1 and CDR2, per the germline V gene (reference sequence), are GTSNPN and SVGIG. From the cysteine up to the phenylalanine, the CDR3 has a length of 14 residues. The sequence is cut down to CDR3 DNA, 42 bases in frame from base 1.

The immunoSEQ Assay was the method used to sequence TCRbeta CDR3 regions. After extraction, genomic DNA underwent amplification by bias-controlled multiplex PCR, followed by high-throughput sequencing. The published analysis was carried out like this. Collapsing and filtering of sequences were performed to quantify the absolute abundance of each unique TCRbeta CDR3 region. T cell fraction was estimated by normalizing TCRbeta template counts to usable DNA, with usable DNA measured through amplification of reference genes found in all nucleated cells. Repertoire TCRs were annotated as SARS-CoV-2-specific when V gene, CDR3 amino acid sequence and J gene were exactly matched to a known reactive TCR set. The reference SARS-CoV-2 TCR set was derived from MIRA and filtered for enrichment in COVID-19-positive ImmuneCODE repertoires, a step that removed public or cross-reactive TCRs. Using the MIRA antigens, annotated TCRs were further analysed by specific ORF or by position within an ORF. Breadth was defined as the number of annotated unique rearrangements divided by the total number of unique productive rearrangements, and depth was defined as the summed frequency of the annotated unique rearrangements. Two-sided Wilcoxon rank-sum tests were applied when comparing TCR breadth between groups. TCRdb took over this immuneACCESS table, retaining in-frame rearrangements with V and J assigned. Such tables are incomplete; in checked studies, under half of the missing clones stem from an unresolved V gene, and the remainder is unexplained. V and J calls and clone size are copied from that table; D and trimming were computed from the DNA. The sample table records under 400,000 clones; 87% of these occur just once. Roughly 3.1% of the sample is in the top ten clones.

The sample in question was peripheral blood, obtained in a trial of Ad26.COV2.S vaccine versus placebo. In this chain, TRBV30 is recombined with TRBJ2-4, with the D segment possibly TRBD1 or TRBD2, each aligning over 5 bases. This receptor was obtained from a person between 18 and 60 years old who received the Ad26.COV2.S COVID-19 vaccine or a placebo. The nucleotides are TGTGCCTGGGACCCCGGGACGGCAAAAAACATTCAGTACTTC. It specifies CAWDPGTAKNIQYF.